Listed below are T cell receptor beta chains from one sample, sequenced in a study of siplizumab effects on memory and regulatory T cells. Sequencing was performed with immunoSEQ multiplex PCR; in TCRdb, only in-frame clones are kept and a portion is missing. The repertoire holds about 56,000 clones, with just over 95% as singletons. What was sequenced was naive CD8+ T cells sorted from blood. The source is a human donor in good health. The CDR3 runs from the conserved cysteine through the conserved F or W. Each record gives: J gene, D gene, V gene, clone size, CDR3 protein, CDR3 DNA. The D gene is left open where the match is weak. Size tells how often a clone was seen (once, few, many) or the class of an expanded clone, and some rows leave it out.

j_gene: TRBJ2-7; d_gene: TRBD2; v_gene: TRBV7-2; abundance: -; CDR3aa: CASSLASAGVYEQYF; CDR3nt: TGTGCCAGCAGCTTAGCCTCGGCGGGGGTGTACGAGCAGTACTTC
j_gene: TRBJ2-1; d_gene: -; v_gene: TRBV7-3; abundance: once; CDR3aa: CASSPGPPYNEQFF; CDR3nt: TGTGCCAGCAGCCCCGGGCCTCCATACAATGAGCAGTTCTTC
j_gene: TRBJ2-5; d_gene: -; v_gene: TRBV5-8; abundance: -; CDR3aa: CASSPTGLGQEETQYF; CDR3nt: TGTGCCAGCAGCCCGACGGGTCTTGGACAAGAGGAGACCCAGTACTTC
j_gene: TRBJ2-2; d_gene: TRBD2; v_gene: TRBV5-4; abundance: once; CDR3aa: CASSSGLAGKLTGELFF; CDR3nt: TGTGCCAGCAGCTCGGGACTAGCGGGAAAATTGACCGGGGAGCTGTTTTTT
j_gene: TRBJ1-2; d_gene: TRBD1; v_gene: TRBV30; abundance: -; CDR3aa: CAGGTASYGYTF; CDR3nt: TGTGCCGGAGGGACAGCCAGCTATGGCTACACCTTC
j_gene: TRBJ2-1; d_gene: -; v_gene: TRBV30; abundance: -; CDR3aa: CAWRADVGVRSYNEQFF; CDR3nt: TGTGCCTGGAGGGCCGATGTTGGGGTAAGGTCCTACAATGAGCAGTTCTTC
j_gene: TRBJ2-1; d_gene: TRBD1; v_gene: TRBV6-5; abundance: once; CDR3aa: CASTSRDRSYNEQFF; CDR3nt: TGTGCCAGCACCTCCCGGGACAGGTCCTACAATGAGCAGTTCTTC
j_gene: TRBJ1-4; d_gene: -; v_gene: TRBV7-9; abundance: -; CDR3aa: CASRLDRSDEKLFF; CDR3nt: TGTGCCAGCAGACTCGACAGATCCGATGAAAAACTGTTTTTT
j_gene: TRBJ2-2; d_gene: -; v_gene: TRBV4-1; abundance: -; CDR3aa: CASSPESGYTGELFF; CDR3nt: TGCGCCAGCAGTCCAGAAAGTGGGTACACCGGGGAGCTGTTTTTT
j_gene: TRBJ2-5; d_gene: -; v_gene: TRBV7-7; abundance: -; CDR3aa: CASSLEPVQETQYF; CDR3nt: TGTGCTAGCAGCCTAGAGCCGGTCCAAGAGACCCAGTACTTC
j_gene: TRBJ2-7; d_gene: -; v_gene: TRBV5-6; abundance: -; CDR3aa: CASSGRTAAQYF; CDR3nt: TGTGCCAGCAGCGGGCGGACAGCGGCGCAGTACTTC
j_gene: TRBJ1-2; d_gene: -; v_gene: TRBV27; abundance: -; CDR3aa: CASSLLGGGYTF; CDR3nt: TGTGCCAGCAGTTTATTAGGGGGAGGCTACACCTTC
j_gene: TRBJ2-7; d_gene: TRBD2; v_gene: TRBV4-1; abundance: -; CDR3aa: CASSQGGRGGPSYEQYF; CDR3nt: TGCGCCAGCAGCCAAGGTGGCCGGGGAGGGCCCTCCTACGAGCAGTACTTC
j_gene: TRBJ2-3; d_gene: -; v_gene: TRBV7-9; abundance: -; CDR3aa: CASSSTQGWSTDTQYF; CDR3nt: TGTGCCAGCAGCTCAACTCAGGGATGGAGCACAGATACGCAGTATTTT
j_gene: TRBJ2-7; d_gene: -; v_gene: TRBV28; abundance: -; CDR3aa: CASSFSLSRGASYEQYF; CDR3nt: TGTGCCAGCAGTTTTAGCCTCTCGAGGGGAGCATCCTACGAGCAGTACTTC
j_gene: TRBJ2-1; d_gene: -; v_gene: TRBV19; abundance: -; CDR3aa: CASSIVGQGNEQFF; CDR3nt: TGTGCCAGTAGTATAGTGGGTCAGGGAAATGAGCAGTTCTTC
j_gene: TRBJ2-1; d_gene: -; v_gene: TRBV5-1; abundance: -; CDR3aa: CASSFETGEQFF; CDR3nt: TGCGCCAGCAGCTTCGAAACGGGGGAGCAGTTCTTC
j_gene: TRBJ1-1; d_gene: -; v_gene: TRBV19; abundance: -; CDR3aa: CASSMIKGSAAEAFF; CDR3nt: TGTGCCAGTAGTATGATTAAGGGAAGCGCGGCTGAAGCTTTCTTT
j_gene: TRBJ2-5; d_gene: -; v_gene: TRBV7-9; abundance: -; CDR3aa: CASSLAAGGETQYF; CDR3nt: TGTGCCAGCAGCTTAGCGGCGGGTGGAGAGACCCAGTACTTC
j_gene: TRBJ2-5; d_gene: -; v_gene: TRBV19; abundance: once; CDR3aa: CASSIQGQETQYF; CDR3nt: TGTGCCAGTAGTATTCAGGGACAAGAGACCCAGTACTTC
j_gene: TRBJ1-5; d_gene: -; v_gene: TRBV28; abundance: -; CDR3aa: CASTDSSNQPQHF; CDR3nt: TGTGCCAGCACCGACAGTAGCAATCAGCCCCAGCATTTT
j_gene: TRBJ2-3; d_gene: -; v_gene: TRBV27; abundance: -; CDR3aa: CASSTDPKGGDTQYF; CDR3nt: TGTGCCAGCAGTACCGACCCAAAAGGCGGTGATACGCAGTATTTT
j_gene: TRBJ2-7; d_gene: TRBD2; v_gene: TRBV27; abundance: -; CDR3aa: CASSSALAGWEQYF; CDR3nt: TGTGCCAGCTCCTCAGCCCTAGCGGGATGGGAGCAGTACTTC
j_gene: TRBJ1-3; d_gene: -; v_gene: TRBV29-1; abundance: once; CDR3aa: CRVEARETSGNTIYF; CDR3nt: TGCCGCGTAGAGGCTCGCGAGACCTCTGGAAACACCATATATTTT
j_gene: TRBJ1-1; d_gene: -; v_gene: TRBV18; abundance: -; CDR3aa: CASSTLTEKAFF; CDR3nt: TGTGCCAGCTCAACCTTGACAGAGAAAGCTTTCTTT
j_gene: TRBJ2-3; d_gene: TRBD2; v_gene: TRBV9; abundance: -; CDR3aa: CASSPGGRATDTQYF; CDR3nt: TGTGCCAGCAGCCCCGGCGGGAGGGCCACGGATACGCAGTATTTT
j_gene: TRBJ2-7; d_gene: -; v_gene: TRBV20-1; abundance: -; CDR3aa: CSARPRQEQYF; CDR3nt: TGCAGTGCTAGACCCCGACAGGAGCAGTACTTC
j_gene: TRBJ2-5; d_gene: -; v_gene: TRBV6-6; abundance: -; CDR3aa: CASSQKGETQYF; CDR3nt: TGTGCCAGCAGTCAAAAGGGGGAGACCCAGTACTTC
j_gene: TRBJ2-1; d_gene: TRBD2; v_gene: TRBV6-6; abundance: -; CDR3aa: CASSMEVGGRYNEQFF; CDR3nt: TGTGCCAGCAGTATGGAAGTGGGAGGGCGATACAATGAGCAGTTCTTC
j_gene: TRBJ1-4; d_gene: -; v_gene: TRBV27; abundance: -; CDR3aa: CASTPGSFNEKLFF; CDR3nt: TGTGCCAGCACCCCGGGCAGCTTTAATGAAAAACTGTTTTTT
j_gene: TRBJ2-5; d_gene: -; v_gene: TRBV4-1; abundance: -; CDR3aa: CASSSEARIGETQYF; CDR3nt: TGCGCCAGCAGTTCTGAAGCTAGAATTGGAGAGACCCAGTACTTC
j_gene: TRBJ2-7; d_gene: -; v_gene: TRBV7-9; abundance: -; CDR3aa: CASSSPLGEQYF; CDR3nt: TGTGCCAGCAGCTCACCCCTAGGCGAGCAGTACTTC
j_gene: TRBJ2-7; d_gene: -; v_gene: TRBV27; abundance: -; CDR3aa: CASSLSVPLVYYEQYF; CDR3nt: TGTGCCAGCAGTTTATCGGTCCCCCTAGTATACTACGAGCAGTACTTC
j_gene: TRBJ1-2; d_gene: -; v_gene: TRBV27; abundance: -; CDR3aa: CASRKQSNYGYTF; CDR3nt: TGTGCCAGCAGAAAGCAGTCTAACTATGGCTACACCTTC
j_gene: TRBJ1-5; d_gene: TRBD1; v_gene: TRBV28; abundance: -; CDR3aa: CASSPGTVSNQPQHF; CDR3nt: TGTGCCAGCAGTCCCGGGACAGTTAGCAATCAGCCCCAGCATTTT
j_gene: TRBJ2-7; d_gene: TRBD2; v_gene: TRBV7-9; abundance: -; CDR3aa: CASSGAGAGSYEQYF; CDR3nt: TGTGCCAGCAGCGGAGCGGGAGCTGGCTCCTACGAGCAGTACTTC
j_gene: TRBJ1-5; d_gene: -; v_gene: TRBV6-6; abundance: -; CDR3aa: CASSYDRNQPQHF; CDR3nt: TGTGCCAGCAGTTACGATCGCAATCAGCCCCAGCATTTT
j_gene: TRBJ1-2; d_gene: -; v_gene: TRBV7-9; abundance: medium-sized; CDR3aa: CASSSAGANYGYTF; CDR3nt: TGTGCCAGCAGCTCCGCGGGAGCTAACTATGGCTACACCTTC
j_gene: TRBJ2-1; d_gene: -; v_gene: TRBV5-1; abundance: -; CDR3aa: CASSLGFSDEQFF; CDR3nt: TGCGCCAGCAGCTTGGGATTTTCCGATGAGCAGTTCTTC
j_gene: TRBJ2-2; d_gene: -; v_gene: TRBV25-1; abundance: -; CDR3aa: CASSEANTGELFF; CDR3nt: TGTGCCAGCAGTGAAGCAAACACCGGGGAGCTGTTTTTT
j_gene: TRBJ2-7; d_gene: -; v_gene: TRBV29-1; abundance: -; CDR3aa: CSATTTGRNYEQYF; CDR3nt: TGCAGCGCGACAACGACAGGGAGGAACTACGAGCAGTACTTC
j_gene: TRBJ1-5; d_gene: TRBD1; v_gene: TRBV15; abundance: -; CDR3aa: CATSGGTGANQPQHF; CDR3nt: TGTGCCACCAGCGGGGGGACAGGGGCCAATCAGCCCCAGCATTTT